The 18 T cell receptor beta chains below come from one sample, sequenced in a study of T cell responses to AZD1222 COVID-19 vaccine (dated by TCRdb to 2020 to 2022). The intended sense of this specimen's time point label: baseline before first vaccination. The method behind the library was the immunoSEQ multiplex PCR assay. The clones in this table, taken by TCRdb from immuneACCESS, are in-frame only. Not every clone is retained; where verified, under half of the shortfall comes from an unresolved V gene, and the cause of the rest is unknown. Recorded for this sample are about 97,000 clones; roughly 91% of them occurred a single time. 6.5% to 8% of the sample is taken by the ten largest. The sequences come from peripheral blood, collected on day 0 of AZD1222 vaccination. These receptors were collected from an adult in good health.

The genes are TRBV7-9 and TRBJ2-7; D gene unclear. Germline V gives CDR1 SEHNR, CDR2 FQNEAQ (reference sequence). CDR3 length equals 15 residues. V was shortened by 1 base and J by 0 bases, with 10 bases between the two germline ends. The CDR3 DNA sequence: TGTGCCAGCAGCTTAGTCGGACGGAACTCCTACGAGCAGTACTTC. This gives the protein CASSLVGRNSYEQYF.

The chain employs TRBV7-2 and TRBJ1-6; 7 bases align to TRBD1. The V gene end was trimmed by 4 bases and the J gene end by 6 bases; junction bases not matched to a gene: 6. The germline CDR1 and CDR2 sequences are SGHTA and FQGNSA. The CDR3 is 15 amino acids. The CDR3 loop reads CASSSEGAGNSPLHF. CDR3 DNA: TGTGCCAGCAGCTCGGAGGGGGCTGGTAATTCACCCCTCCACTTT.

The rearrangement uses TRBV5-4 and TRBJ2-5; D is unresolved. CDR3 size: 14 residues. Germline V gene data show CDR1 as SGHNT and CDR2 as YYREEE (reference sequence). Trimming removed 0 bases at V and 5 bases at J, with 11 bases between. The CDR3 region is CASSLAPKMETQYF. CDR3 coding DNA: TGTGCCAGCAGCTTGGCTCCTAAGATGGAGACCCAGTACTTC.

The rearrangement joins TRBV19 to TRBJ2-5, with TRBD2 matching 14 bases. The CDR3 is 15 residues long. The germline CDR1 and CDR2 sequences are LNHDA and SQIVND (reference sequence). V gave up 5 bases and J gave up 5 bases; unmatched junction bases: 4. CDR3 coding DNA: TGTGCCAGTAGTCTGGGACTAGCGGGGGTGGAGACCCAGTACTTC. It is translated as CASSLGLAGVETQYF.

This rearrangement joins TRBV6-2 or TRBV6-3 to TRBJ1-3, with D tentatively TRBD1 (6 bases). This CDR3 is 16 amino acids long. The V end was cut by 2 bases, the J end by 0 bases, with 11 bases between. Germline V gene data show CDR1 as MNHEY and CDR2 as SVGEGT. CDR3 in amino acids: CASSYPGQISGNTIYF. The CDR3 DNA reads as TGTGCCAGCAGTTACCCCGGACAGATCTCTGGAAACACCATATATTTT.

The V call is TRBV6-5, the J call TRBJ2-5; 7 nucleotides agree with TRBD2. From germline, CDR1 is MNHEY and CDR2 SVGAGI. The J segment lost 13 bases and the V segment lost 7 bases, leaving 12 bases of the junction unmatched. The length of the CDR3 is 12 residues. For the CDR3, the DNA is TGTGCCAGCATCCAGCGGGGATTCCGTACGTACTTC. It codes for CASIQRGFRTYF.

This clone was observed a single time. The chain uses TRBV5-1 and TRBJ2-7; the D gene is possibly TRBD2 (7 bases). CDR3 size: 14 residues. V was cut by 7 bases and J by 3 bases, with 17 bases left in between. Germline V gene sequence: CDR1 SGHRS, CDR2 YFSETQ. The chain's CDR3 is CASRLGGRSYEQYF. The CDR3 DNA reads TGCGCCAGCCGACTGGGGGGGCGCAGCTACGAGCAGTACTTC.

This clone appeared a single time. The chain uses TRBV18 and TRBJ2-1; D is ambiguous. Germline CDR1 reads KGHSH; CDR2 reads LQKENI. CDR3 length equals 13 residues. Trimming left V 5 bases short and J 5 bases short, with 10 bases between. Written as DNA, the CDR3 is TGTGCCAGCTCATCCACCTCTGACAATGAGCAGTTCTTC. Translation gives CASSSTSDNEQFF.

The chain recombines TRBV18 with TRBJ1-5, with TRBD1 matching 7 bases. This CDR3 has 15 residues. The V gene end was trimmed by 5 bases and the J gene end by 1 base; junction bases not matched to a gene: 5. Germline loops: CDR1 KGHSH, CDR2 LQKENI. The CDR3 DNA reads TGTGCCAGCTCATCTTCGGACAGGAGCAATCAGCCCCAGCATTTT. Amino acids: CASSSSDRSNQPQHF.

This chain connects TRBV7-2 to TRBJ2-1, with D unclear. CDR1 is SGHTA and CDR2 is FQGNSA in the germline V gene. This CDR3 has 14 amino acids. Between the trimmed V and J ends, which lost 0 bases and 4 bases, there was a span of 7 bases. Here the CDR3 reads CASSLASHYNEQFF. CDR3 nucleotides: TGTGCCAGCAGCTTAGCCTCCCATTACAATGAGCAGTTCTTC.

Worth noting for this clone: Distinct nucleotide sequences in the sample also encode this CDR3. This chain's CDR3 is CASSQDGQGQYF. The CDR3 DNA sequence: TGTGCCAGCAGCCAAGATGGACAGGGGCAGTACTTC. The chain recombines TRBV3-1 (or the pseudogene TRBV3-2) with TRBJ2-7, with 8 bases matching TRBD1. The germline V gene has CDR1 LGHDT and CDR2 YNNKEL (reference sequence). This CDR3 is 12 amino acids long. With V trimmed by 0 bases and J by 9 bases, 1 base remained unmatched.

V and J are TRBV4-2 and TRBJ2-5, with 12 bases lining up with TRBD2. This CDR3 region has 16 residues. Germline CDR1 reads LGHNA; CDR2 reads YNFKEQ. Unmatched junction bases numbered 3, after V lost 1 base and J lost 3 bases. CDR3 protein: CASSQGLAGAKETQYF. The CDR3 DNA reads TGTGCCAGCAGCCAAGGACTAGCGGGGGCCAAAGAGACCCAGTACTTC.

This clone has a single count. The chain carries TRBV12-3 or TRBV12-4 and TRBJ1-2, with 7 bases identical to TRBD1. Trimming removed 2 bases from V and 6 bases from J; junction bases left unmatched: 3. The CDR3 runs 13 residues. CDR3 amino acids: CASSLWGQNGYTF. The DNA of the CDR3 is TGTGCCAGCAGTTTATGGGGACAGAATGGCTACACCTTC.

The V call is TRBV5-4, the J call TRBJ1-1; 7 bases map to TRBD1. The V segment lost 0 bases and the J segment 1 base; nucleotides outside the gene matches: 9. The CDR3 spans 17 residues. Germline V gives CDR1 SGHNT, CDR2 YYREEE (reference sequence). The CDR3 coding sequence is TGTGCCAGCAGCTTGGGGGGACAGCCGAGACCGAACACTGAAGCTTTCTTT. It is translated as CASSLGGQPRPNTEAFF. Together with reference TRBV5-4 and TRBJ1-1, the CDR3 gives the full variable domain: ETGVTQSPTHLIKTRGQQVTLRCSSQSGHNTVSWYQQALGQGPQFIFQYYREEENGRGNFPPRFSGLQFPNYSSELNVNALELDDSALYLCASSLGGQPRPNTEAFFGQGTRLTVV.

The CDR3 sequence: CASRETGQGDEQYF. The CDR3 nucleotides are TGCGCCAGCAGGGAGACGGGACAGGGAGACGAGCAGTACTTC. This chain connects TRBV5-1 to TRBJ2-7; 9 bases match TRBD1. Germline V gives CDR1 SGHRS, CDR2 YFSETQ. Trimming at V came to 5 bases and at J to 5 bases, leaving 8 bases not matched to a gene. This CDR3 comprises 14 residues. Full variable domain (outside the CDR3, taken from reference TRBV5-1 and TRBJ2-7): KAGVTQTPRYLIKTRGQQVTLSCSPISGHRSVSWYQQTPGQGLQFLFEYFSETQRNKGNFPGRFSGRQFSNSRSEMNVSTLELGDSALYLCASRETGQGDEQYFGPGTRLTVT.

This chain connects TRBV12-3 or TRBV12-4 to TRBJ2-2, with a weak D call TRBD1 (5 bases). The CDR3 sequence is 13 residues long. The V and J ends lost 2 bases and 7 bases respectively, with 8 bases between them. The CDR3 is CASSLMQGGELFF. CDR3 nucleotide sequence: TGTGCCAGCAGTTTAATGCAGGGCGGGGAGCTGTTTTTT.

The V and J genes are TRBV19 and TRBJ1-1, with TRBD1 identical over 8 bases. V was pared by 6 bases and J by 8 bases, with 5 bases of the junction left unmatched. The V gene's germline CDR1 is LNHDA and CDR2 SQIVND (reference sequence). This CDR3 contains 12 residues. The DNA of the CDR3 is TGTGCCAGTAGGCCTTCAGGGGGCGAAGCTTTCTTT. This translates into CASRPSGGEAFF.

The rearrangement links TRBV19 to TRBJ2-1, with D unclear. This CDR3 is 16 amino acids long. V gave up 5 bases and J gave up 0 bases, with 14 bases separating them. Germline V gene sequence: CDR1 LNHDA, CDR2 SQIVND (reference sequence). The CDR3 DNA sequence: TGTGCCAGTAGTCCCCTACAGAGTTACTCCTACAATGAGCAGTTCTTC. It yields the protein CASSPLQSYSYNEQFF. The variable domain in full, completed from reference TRBV19 and TRBJ2-1, reads DGGITQSPKYLFRKEGQNVTLSCEQNLNHDAMYWYRQDPGQGLRLIYYSQIVNDFQKGDIAEGYSVSREKKESFPLTVTSAQKNPTAFYLCASSPLQSYSYNEQFFGPGTRLTVL.